This T cell receptor beta chain was identified during a study of memory CD4+ T cells and cytomegalovirus serostatus (dated by TCRdb to about 2019). Notes on the research overall: The roughly 35 healthy Belgian adults in the cohort included 9 who were CMV seropositive and about 24 who were CMV seronegative. CD4+ memory TCRbeta repertoires of a Belgian cohort with known cytomegalovirus serostatus were sequenced in order to replicate a published TCR-based CMV serostatus classifier.

Per the germline V gene, SGHDT is the CDR1 and YYEEEE is the CDR2. The CDR3 covers 16 residues, taking in both the cysteine and the phenylalanine. Only the CDR3 portion is preserved as DNA: 48 bases, with reading frame beginning at the first base. Unmatched junction bases come to 11, with V trimmed by 4 bases and J by 5 bases. Results and caveats for the whole study, not just this receptor: Among the 150 or so previously reported CMV-associated TCRbeta sequences, 65 to 85 showed up in the CD4+ memory repertoires, with each one found in between one and five individuals. On the Belgian cohort, the classifier built on the original framework reached a median bootstrapped AUC of approximately 0.94, with a 95% CI of 0.76-1.00. The results were read as suggesting that the CMV-associated TCR signature is, for the most part, present in the CD4+ memory repertoire. Only CD4+CD45RO+ memory cells were sequenced, in contrast to the original study, which included naive and memory CD4+ and CD8+ populations. CMV serostatus prediction reached a median bootstrapped AUC of approximately 0.95 with the original framework and approximately 0.92 with a US-trained random forest.

On this clone itself: Its target antigen remains unknown. Per-base quality was not reported, and no clone a single base away is much larger than it.

Genomic DNA was extracted from sorted cells with the Quick-DNA Microprep Kit. Amplification of TCRbeta DNA was done with the immunoSEQ hsTCRbeta kit, following the protocol from the manufacturer. An Illumina MiSeq instrument was used to sequence the TCRbeta libraries. Processing in the source paper ran as follows. Following removal of out-of-frame sequences, about 2,200,000 distinct TCRbeta sequences were retained, with an average of roughly 70,000 per individual. Each individual was scored by the count of about 150 previously reported CMV-associated TCRbeta sequences and the total productive distinct TCRbeta count. A beta-binomial model was reimplemented in Python, and scikit-learn random forests with default parameters were trained on data from the US cohort. On the Belgian cohort, classifier performance was reported as the median AUC, along with percentile confidence intervals, across 10,000 bootstrap iterations. As stored in TCRdb, this immuneACCESS dataset retains in-frame rearrangements with V and J assigned. A fraction of the clones does not appear; measured against another copy, unresolved V genes explain less than half of the discrepancy, and the remainder lacks a known reason. The V and J calls and the clone size are those of that table, but D and trimming were determined from the DNA. The sample includes tens of thousands of clones, with around 80% observed a single time. The top ten clones comprise 1.4% of the sample.

A FACSAria II was used to sort memory CD4+ T cells, defined as single viable CD3+CD4+CD8-CD45RO+ cells. CMV serostatus was determined with a Roche Elecsys assay detecting serum IgG against CMV pp150, pp28, p38 and p52. After the samples were thawed, total CD4+ T cells were enriched through positive selection using CD4 magnetic microbeads. The samples came from a different study that was designed specifically to examine the CD4+ T cell memory repertoire. Peripheral blood mononuclear cells were isolated and cryopreserved following standard operating procedures; serum was stored at -80 °C. The staining used CD3-PerCP (BW264/56), CD4-APC (RPA-T4), CD45RO-PE (UCHT1) and CD8-Pacific Orange (3B5) antibodies, and Sytox blue was used to exclude non-viable cells.

This clonotype originated in an adult in good health and CMV-seropositive. Sequencing used memory CD4+ T cells from blood. The sequence joins TRBV5-6 to TRBJ1-4; TRBD1 aligns with 7 central bases. The CDR3 region: CASSILQGPQNEKLFF. At the DNA level, the sequence is TGTGCCAGCAGCATCCTACAGGGGCCCCAGAATGAAAAACTGTTTTTT. Extended through the reference TRBV5-6 and TRBJ1-4 proteins, this CDR3 yields the full variable domain: DAGVTQSPTHLIKTRGQQVTLRCSPKSGHDTVSWYQQALGQGPQFIFQYYEEEERQRGNFPDRFSGHQFPNYSSELNVNALLLGDSALYLCASSILQGPQNEKLFFGSGTQLSVL.